The rows below give T cell receptor beta chains drawn from one sample of a study of blood T cell repertoires in COVID-19. Profiled with immunoSEQ multiplex PCR; TCRdb holds only in-frame clones, not every one. The profile shows roughly 63,000 clones, 85% to 90% of them singletons. The source material was peripheral blood. The source of these receptors is a man in his fifties with acute or convalescent COVID-19. CDR3s include the opening cysteine and the closing phenylalanine or tryptophan. Each record gives: V gene, D gene, CDR3 protein. D genes are given only for firm matches.

>TRBV6-5|-
CASSYSRTAYGYTF
>TRBV5-1|TRBD1
CASRGQGAIEAFF
>TRBV4-3|-
CASSQVPGENTDTQYF
>TRBV19|-
CASRVEAAQETQYF
>TRBV11-3|-
CASSLTVNTEAFF
>TRBV7-2|TRBD1
CASSLGGQAGDGYTF
>TRBV7-9|TRBD1
CASRADRRGIPNSGNTIYF
>TRBV24-1|-
CATSDLNGGYTF
>TRBV6-5|-
CASSRQSTDTQYF
>TRBV11-2|TRBD2
CASSSLDPPSGGRTDTQYF
>TRBV5-4|-
CASVDFSGANVLTF
>TRBV30|TRBD2
CAWRGGRLSEQFF
>TRBV4-1|-
CASSQRIQGAGNTIYF
>TRBV6-6|-
CASRYRDTSNQPQHF
>TRBV9|-
CASSVTTGNTEAFF
>TRBV30|-
CAWSVVYLRDTEAFF
>TRBV9|TRBD1
CASSARQGYEQYF
>TRBV14|TRBD2
CASSHKLGLAGSGEQYF
>TRBV4-3|TRBD1
CASSTRQGNTGELFF
>TRBV19|TRBD1
CASSRDRGDNQPQHF
>TRBV2|TRBD2
CASNRLAGKYNEQFF
>TRBV12-3/TRBV12-4|-
CASSLVQNQPQHF
>TRBV5-4|-
CASSWNGGSGNTIYF
>TRBV28|TRBD2
CASSLVPSGSETQYF
>TRBV7-2|-
CASSFQGGITEAFF
>TRBV6-5|-
CASSYSGLGLGYEQYF
>TRBV4-3|TRBD2
CASSRLAGVPTYEQYF
>TRBV10-3|TRBD1
CAIRGQGVNTGYTF
>TRBV7-9|TRBD2
CASSPPTSGRANEQFF
>TRBV24-1|-
CATSEVAAEQFF
>TRBV6-5|-
CASSYEQANTEAFF
>TRBV3-1/TRBV3-2|TRBD1
CASSPRQGLTDTQYF
>TRBV7-8|-
CASSLATGSGVYNQPQHF
>TRBV6-5|-
CASSNYYEQYF
>TRBV5-4|-
CASSPEGRFTEAFF
>TRBV27|-
CASSLNEDRYSKETQYF
>TRBV4-2|-
CASSQDLGEAYNEQFF
>TRBV18|-
CASSPGVRGDGYTF
>TRBV28|-
CASSLKGRQFGVF
>TRBV28|TRBD1
CASTNFRTGAGNTIYF
>TRBV30|-
CAWRPRSGQANYGYTF
>TRBV19|-
CASSIRGAVRTEAFF
>TRBV5-1|TRBD1
CASSTGTDTEAFF
>TRBV18|TRBD1
CASSPLGTGSYNEQFF
>TRBV6-4|TRBD1
CASSGQIQGALVGPPQHF